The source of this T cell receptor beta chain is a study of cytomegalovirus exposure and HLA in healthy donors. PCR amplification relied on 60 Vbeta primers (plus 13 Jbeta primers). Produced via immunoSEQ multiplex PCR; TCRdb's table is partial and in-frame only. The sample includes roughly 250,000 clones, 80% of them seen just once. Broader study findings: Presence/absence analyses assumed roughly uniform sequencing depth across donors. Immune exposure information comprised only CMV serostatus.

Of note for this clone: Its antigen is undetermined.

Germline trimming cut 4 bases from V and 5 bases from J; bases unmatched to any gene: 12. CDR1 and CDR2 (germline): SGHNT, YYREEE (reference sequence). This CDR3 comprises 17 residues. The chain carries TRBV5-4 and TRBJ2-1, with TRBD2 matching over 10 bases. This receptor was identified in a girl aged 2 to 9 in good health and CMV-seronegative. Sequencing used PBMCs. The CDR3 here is CASSPLSSGSFNNEQFF. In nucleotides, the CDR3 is TGTGCCAGCAGCCCCCTGTCTAGCGGGAGCTTCAACAATGAGCAGTTCTTC.